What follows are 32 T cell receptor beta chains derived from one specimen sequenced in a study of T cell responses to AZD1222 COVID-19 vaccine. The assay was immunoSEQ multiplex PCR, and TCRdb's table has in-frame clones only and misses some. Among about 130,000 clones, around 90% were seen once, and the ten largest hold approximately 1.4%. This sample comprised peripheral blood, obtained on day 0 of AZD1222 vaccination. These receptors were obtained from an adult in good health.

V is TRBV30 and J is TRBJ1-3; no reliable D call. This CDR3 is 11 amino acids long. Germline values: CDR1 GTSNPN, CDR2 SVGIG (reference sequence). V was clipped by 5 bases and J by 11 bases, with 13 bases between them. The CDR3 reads CAWGALNPIYF. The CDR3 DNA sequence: TGTGCCTGGGGAGCTCTCAATCCCATATATTTT.

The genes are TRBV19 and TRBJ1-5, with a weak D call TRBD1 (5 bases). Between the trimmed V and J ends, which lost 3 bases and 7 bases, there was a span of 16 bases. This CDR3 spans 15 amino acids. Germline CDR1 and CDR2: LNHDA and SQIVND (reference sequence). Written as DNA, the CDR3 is TGTGCCAGTAGTATGGGGGTCCGCCGGAACCAGCCCCAGCATTTT. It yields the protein CASSMGVRRNQPQHF.

This CDR3 is CASSFNNEQFF. The CDR3 DNA sequence: TGCGCCAGCAGTTTCAACAATGAGCAGTTCTTC. V and J are TRBV23-1 and TRBJ2-1; D is unclear. TRBV23-1 is identified as an open reading frame with a role that is uncertain. Trimming stripped 5 bases from V and 5 bases from J, with 4 bases between. The CDR3 is 11 amino acids.

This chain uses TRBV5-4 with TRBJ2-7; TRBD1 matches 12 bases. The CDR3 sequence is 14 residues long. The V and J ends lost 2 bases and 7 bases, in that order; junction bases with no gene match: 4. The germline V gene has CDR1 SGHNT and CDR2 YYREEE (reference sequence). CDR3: CASSFGTGGWEQYF. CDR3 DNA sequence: TGTGCCAGCAGCTTTGGGACAGGGGGCTGGGAGCAGTACTTC.

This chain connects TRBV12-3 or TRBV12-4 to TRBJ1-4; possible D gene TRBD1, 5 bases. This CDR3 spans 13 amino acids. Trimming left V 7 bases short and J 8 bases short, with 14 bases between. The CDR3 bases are TGTGCCAGCACCCTGGGACTCTTGGAAAAACTGTTTTTT. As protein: CASTLGLLEKLFF.

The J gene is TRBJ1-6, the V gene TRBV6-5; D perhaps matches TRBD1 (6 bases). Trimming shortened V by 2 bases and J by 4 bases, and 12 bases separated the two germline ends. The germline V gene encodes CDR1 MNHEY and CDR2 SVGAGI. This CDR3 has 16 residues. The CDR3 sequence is CASSYTTGWYNSPLHF. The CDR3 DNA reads TGTGCCAGCAGTTACACGACAGGATGGTATAATTCACCCCTCCACTTT.

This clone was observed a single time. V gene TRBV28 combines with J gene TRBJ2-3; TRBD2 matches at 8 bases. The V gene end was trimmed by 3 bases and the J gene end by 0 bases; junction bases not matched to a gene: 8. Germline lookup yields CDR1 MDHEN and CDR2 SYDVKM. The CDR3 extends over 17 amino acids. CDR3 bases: TGTGCCAGCAGTTTGGACCCATCGGGGGGGAGCACAGATACGCAGTATTTT. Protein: CASSLDPSGGSTDTQYF.

The CDR3 spells CASSLEPVSGNTIYF. The CDR3 nucleotides read TGTGCCAGCAGCTTAGAACCCGTTTCTGGAAACACCATATATTTT. The chain employs TRBV7-2 and TRBJ1-3; no clear D. V was cut by 1 base and J by 1 base, with 8 bases left in between. Germline V gene lookup returns CDR1 SGHTA and CDR2 FQGNSA. The CDR3 extends over 15 amino acids.

CDR3 region: CAIRRGASSSYEQYF. In DNA, the CDR3 is TGTGCCATCAGAAGAGGGGCTAGCAGTTCCTACGAGCAGTACTTC. The chain recombines TRBV10-3 with TRBJ2-7; D assignment may be TRBD1 or TRBD2 (5 bases each). The CDR3 has 15 amino acids. Trimming shortened V by 6 bases and J by 1 base, and 16 bases separated the two germline ends. Germline-derived CDR1 and CDR2 are ENHRY and SYGVKD.

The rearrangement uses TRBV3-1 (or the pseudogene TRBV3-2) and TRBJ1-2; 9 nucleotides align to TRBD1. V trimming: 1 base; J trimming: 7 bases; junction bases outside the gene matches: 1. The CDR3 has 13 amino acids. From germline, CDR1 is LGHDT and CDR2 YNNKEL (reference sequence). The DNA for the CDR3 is TGTGCCAGCAGCCAAGGGGACAGGGCTGGCTACACCTTC. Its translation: CASSQGDRAGYTF.

CDR3 bases: TGCGCCAGCAGCTTGGAGGTCCGGCAGGGGGCTTATGGCTACACCTTC. Its protein product is CASSLEVRQGAYGYTF. V is TRBV5-1 and J is TRBJ1-2; 8 nucleotides line up with TRBD1. The V gene's germline CDR1 is SGHRS and CDR2 YFSETQ. The ends lost 0 bases at V and 5 bases at J; junction bases unmatched: 9. The CDR3 spans 16 residues.

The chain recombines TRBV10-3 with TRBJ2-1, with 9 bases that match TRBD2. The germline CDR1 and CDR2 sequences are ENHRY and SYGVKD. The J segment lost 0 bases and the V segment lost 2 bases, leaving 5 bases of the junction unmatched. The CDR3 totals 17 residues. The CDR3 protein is CAISERNSGSSYNEQFF. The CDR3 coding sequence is TGTGCCATCAGTGAGCGCAATAGCGGGAGCTCCTACAATGAGCAGTTCTTC.

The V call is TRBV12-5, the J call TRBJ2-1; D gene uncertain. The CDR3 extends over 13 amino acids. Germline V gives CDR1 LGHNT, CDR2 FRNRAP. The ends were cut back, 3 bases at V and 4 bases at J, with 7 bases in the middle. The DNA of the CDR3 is TGTGCTAGTGGTTTTTACCCTTACAATGAGCAGTTCTTC. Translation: CASGFYPYNEQFF.

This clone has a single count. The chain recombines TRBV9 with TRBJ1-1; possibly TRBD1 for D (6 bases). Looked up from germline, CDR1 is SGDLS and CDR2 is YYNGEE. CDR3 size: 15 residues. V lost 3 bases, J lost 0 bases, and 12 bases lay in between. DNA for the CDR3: TGTGCCAGCAGCGCGGTGGGGGCGGTGAACACTGAAGCTTTCTTT. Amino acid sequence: CASSAVGAVNTEAFF.

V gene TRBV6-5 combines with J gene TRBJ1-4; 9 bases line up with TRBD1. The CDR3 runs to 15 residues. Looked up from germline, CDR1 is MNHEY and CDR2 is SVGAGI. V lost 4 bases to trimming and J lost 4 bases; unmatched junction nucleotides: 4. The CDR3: CASSSPGQGNEKLFF. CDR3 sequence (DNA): TGTGCCAGCAGTTCTCCGGGACAGGGTAATGAAAAACTGTTTTTT.

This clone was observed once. The CDR3 DNA is TGTGCCAGCAGCAAGCGGACTAGCGGGGACTACAATGAGCAGTTCTTC. Its translation is CASSKRTSGDYNEQFF. The chain uses TRBV7-2 and TRBJ2-1; 12 bases map to TRBD2. The V and J ends lost 5 bases and 3 bases, in that order; junction bases with no gene match: 5. Germline loops: CDR1 SGHTA, CDR2 FQGNSA. The CDR3 covers 16 residues.

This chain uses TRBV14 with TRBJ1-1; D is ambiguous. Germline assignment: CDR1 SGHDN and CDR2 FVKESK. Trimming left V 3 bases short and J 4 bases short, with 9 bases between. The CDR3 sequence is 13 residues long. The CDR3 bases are TGTGCCAGCAGCCATACTAGGTTCACTGAAGCTTTCTTT. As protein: CASSHTRFTEAFF. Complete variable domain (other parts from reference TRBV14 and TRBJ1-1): EAGVTQFPSHSVIEKGQTVTLRCDPISGHDNLYWYRRVMGKEIKFLLHFVKESKQDESGMPNNRFLAERTGGTYSTLKVQPAELEDSGVYFCASSHTRFTEAFFGQGTRLTVV.

CDR3 protein: CASSRPPGQSTDTQYF. The CDR3, as DNA: TGCGCCAGCAGCCGACCTCCGGGACAGAGCACAGATACGCAGTATTTT. The V and J genes are TRBV4-1 and TRBJ2-3, with 7 nucleotides matching TRBD1. Germline CDR1 MGHRA, CDR2 YSYEKL. This CDR3 contains 16 residues. With 4 bases clipped from V and 0 bases from J, the junction kept 7 bases outside the gene matches.

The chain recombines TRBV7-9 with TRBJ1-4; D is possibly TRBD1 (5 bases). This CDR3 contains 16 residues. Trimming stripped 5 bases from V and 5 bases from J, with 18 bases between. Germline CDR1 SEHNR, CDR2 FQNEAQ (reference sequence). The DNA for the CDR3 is TGTGCCAGCAGCCCTACCCCGGGACCCGCGAATGAAAAACTGTTTTTT. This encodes CASSPTPGPANEKLFF.

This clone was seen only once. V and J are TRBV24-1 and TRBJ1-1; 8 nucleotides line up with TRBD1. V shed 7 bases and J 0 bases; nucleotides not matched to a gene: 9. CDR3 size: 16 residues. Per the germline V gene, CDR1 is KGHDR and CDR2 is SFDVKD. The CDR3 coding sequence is TGTGCCACCAGCATGACAGGGGCCGGCATGAACACTGAAGCTTTCTTT. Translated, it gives CATSMTGAGMNTEAFF.

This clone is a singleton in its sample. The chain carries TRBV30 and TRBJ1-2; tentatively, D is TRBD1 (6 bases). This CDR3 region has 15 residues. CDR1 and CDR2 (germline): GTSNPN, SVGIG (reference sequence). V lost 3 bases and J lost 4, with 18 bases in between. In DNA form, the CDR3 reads TGTGCCTGGAGCAGCGCTGGGGGCCGGAGCTATGGCTACACCTTC. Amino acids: CAWSSAGGRSYGYTF.

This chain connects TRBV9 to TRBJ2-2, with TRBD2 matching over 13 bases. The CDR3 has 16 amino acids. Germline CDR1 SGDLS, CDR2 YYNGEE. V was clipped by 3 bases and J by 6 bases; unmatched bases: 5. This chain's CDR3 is CASSGTSGGAAGELFF. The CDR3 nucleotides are TGTGCCAGCAGCGGAACTAGCGGGGGGGCCGCCGGGGAGCTGTTTTTT.

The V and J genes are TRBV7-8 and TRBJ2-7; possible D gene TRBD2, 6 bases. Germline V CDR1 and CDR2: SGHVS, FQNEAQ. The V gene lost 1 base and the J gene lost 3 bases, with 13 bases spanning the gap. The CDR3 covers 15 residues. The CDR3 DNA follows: TGTGCCAGCAGCTTAGATCGGGGGTACTACTACGAGCAGTACTTC. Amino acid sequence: CASSLDRGYYYEQYF. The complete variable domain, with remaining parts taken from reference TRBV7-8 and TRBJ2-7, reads GAGVSQSPRYKVAKRGQDVALRCDPISGHVSLFWYQQALGQGPEFLTYFQNEAQLDKSGLPSDRFFAERPEGSVSTLKIQRTQQEDSAVYLCASSLDRGYYYEQYFGPGTRLTVT.

This CDR3 is CASRRTPNTEAFF. For the CDR3, the DNA is TGTGCCAGCAGACGCACTCCTAACACTGAAGCTTTCTTT. V usage is TRBV11-2 and J usage is TRBJ1-1, with unresolved D. The V end lost 6 bases, the J end lost 2 bases, and 10 bases lay between the germline ends. The CDR3 runs to 13 residues. Germline-derived CDR1 and CDR2 are SGHAT and FQNNGV.

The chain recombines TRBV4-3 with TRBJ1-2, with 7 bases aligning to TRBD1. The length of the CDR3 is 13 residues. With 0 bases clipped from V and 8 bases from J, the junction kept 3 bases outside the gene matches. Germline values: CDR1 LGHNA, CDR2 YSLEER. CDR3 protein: CASSQDRGLGYTF. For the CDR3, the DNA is TGCGCCAGCAGCCAAGACAGGGGGTTAGGCTACACCTTC.

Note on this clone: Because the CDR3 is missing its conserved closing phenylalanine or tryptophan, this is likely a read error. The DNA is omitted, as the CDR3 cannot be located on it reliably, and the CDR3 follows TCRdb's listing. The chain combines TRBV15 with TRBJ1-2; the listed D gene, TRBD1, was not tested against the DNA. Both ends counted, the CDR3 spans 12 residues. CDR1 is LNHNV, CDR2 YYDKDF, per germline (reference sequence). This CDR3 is CATSRPGQQIMY.

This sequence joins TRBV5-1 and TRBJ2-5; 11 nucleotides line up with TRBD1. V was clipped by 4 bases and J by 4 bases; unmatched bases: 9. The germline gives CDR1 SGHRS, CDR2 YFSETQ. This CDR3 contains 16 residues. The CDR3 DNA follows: TGCGCCAGCAGCACCGGGACAGGGGGGCCAGGAGAGACCCAGTACTTC. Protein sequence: CASSTGTGGPGETQYF.

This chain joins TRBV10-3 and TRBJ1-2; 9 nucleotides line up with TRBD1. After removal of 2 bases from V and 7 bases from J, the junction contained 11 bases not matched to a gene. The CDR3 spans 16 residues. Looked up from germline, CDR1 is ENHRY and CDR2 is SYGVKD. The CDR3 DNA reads TGTGCCATCAGTGAGCTAAACCGGGACAGGGATGCTGGCTACACCTTC. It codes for CAISELNRDRDAGYTF.

CDR3 in amino acids: CASSSGDRRGEKLFF. The CDR3 DNA follows: TGTGCCAGCAGCTCTGGAGACCGCCGAGGGGAAAAACTGTTTTTT. The rearrangement links TRBV7-2 to TRBJ1-4; no reliable D call. CDR1 and CDR2 (germline): SGHTA, FQGNSA. CDR3 length: 15 residues. The germline V and J ends were trimmed by 4 bases and 8 bases, with 17 bases remaining between them.

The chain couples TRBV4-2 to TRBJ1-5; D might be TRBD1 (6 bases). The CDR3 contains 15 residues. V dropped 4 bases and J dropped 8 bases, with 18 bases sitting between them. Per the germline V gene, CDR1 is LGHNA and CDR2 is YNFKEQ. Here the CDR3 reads CASSPEGSGEKPQHF. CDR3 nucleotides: TGTGCCAGCAGCCCCGAAGGATCAGGGGAGAAGCCCCAGCATTTT.

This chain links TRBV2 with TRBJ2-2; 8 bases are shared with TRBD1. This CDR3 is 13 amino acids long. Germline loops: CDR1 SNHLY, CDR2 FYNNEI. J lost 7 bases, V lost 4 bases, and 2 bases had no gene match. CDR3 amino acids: CASSGQGYGELFF. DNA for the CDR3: TGTGCCAGCAGTGGACAGGGGTACGGGGAGCTGTTTTTT.

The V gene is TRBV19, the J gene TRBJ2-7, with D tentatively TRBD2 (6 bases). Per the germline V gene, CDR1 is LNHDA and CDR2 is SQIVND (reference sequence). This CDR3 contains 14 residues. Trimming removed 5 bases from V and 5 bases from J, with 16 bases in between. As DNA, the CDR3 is TGTGCCAGTAGTTCAAATCGGGAGCCCGACGAGCAGTACTTC. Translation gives CASSSNREPDEQYF.